Below are 26 T cell receptor beta chains sequenced from a single sample in a study of blood T cell repertoires in COVID-19. Assay used: immunoSEQ multiplex PCR; TCRdb lists only in-frame clones, some missing. This sample has about 46,000 clones; around 80% occur once, and the top ten carry 8.8%. Specimen: peripheral blood. The source is a man aged 55 to 70 with acute or convalescent COVID-19.

This clone is categorized as medium-sized (0.01 to 0.1%). In the same sample, other DNA sequences code for this CDR3. This chain links TRBV3-1 (or the pseudogene TRBV3-2) with TRBJ2-1; 8 bases align to TRBD2. CDR1 LGHDT and CDR2 YNNKEL come from the germline V gene (reference sequence). The V segment lost 3 bases and the J segment 3 bases; nucleotides outside the gene matches: 7. The CDR3 is made up of 16 amino acids. The CDR3 here is CASSHSERGSYNEQFF. The CDR3 DNA reads as TGTGCCAGCAGCCACTCAGAGCGGGGGAGCTACAATGAGCAGTTCTTC.

This chain connects TRBV4-3 to TRBJ2-7; TRBD1 is a possible D gene (5 bases). CDR1 is LGHNA and CDR2 is YSLEER in the germline V gene. CDR3 size: 15 residues. The ends were cut back, 0 bases at V and 4 bases at J, with 13 bases in the middle. As DNA, the CDR3 is TGCGCCAGCAGCCAAGATTGGCAGGGTACTTACGAGCAGTACTTC. It encodes CASSQDWQGTYEQYF.

The chain combines TRBV27 with TRBJ1-1; maybe TRBD1 (5 bases). Deletions cut 5 bases from V and 5 bases from J, with 15 bases between. The CDR3 loop spans 14 amino acids. Looked up from germline, CDR1 is MNHEY and CDR2 is SMNVEV (reference sequence). The CDR3 here is CASSVEPGWTEAFF. The CDR3 DNA is TGTGCCAGCAGTGTAGAGCCAGGGTGGACTGAAGCTTTCTTT.

The chain uses TRBV7-2 and TRBJ2-3; D is unresolved. Trimming removed 2 bases from V and 6 bases from J, with 9 bases in between. CDR1 is SGHTA and CDR2 is FQGNSA in the germline V gene. CDR3 size: 13 residues. CDR3 in amino acids: CASSLPELDTQYF. The CDR3 nucleotides read TGTGCCAGCAGCTTACCCGAGTTGGATACGCAGTATTTT.

The CDR3 region is CASTRDRAGNTIYF. CDR3 bases: TGTGCCAGCACCCGGGACAGGGCTGGAAACACCATATATTTT. This chain uses TRBV6-5 with TRBJ1-3, with 9 bases identical to TRBD1. Germline V gene data show CDR1 as MNHEY and CDR2 as SVGAGI. V was pared by 7 bases and J by 2 bases, with 3 bases of the junction left unmatched. The CDR3 has 14 amino acids.

The V call is TRBV4-1, the J call TRBJ1-1; D is unclear. Germline loops: CDR1 MGHRA, CDR2 YSYEKL. The CDR3 covers 14 residues. V was shortened by 3 bases and J by 6 bases, with 14 bases between the two germline ends. The CDR3 loop is CASSHGSGRAEAFF. The CDR3 DNA sequence: TGCGCCAGCAGCCATGGTAGCGGGAGGGCTGAAGCTTTCTTT.

The rearrangement links TRBV27 to TRBJ1-1, with D possibly matching TRBD1 (6 bases). Trimming pared 5 bases from V and 0 bases from J, leaving 13 bases between. In germline, CDR1 is MNHEY, CDR2 SMNVEV (reference sequence). The CDR3 extends over 15 amino acids. The CDR3 reads CASSPIQGMNTEAFF. CDR3 nucleotide sequence: TGTGCCAGCAGTCCAATTCAGGGGATGAACACTGAAGCTTTCTTT.

The J gene is TRBJ2-2, the V gene TRBV7-3, with a weak D call TRBD2 (6 bases). Germline-derived CDR1 and CDR2 are SGHTA and FQGTGA. The CDR3 has 15 residues. The V end lost 2 bases, the J end lost 1 base, and 8 bases lay between the germline ends. The CDR3 is CASSLGGMNTGELFF. The CDR3 DNA follows: TGTGCCAGCAGCTTAGGAGGGATGAACACCGGGGAGCTGTTTTTT.

This chain connects TRBV3-1 (or the pseudogene TRBV3-2) to TRBJ2-1, with D maybe TRBD1 (6 bases). The CDR3 has 12 residues. Germline V gene sequence: CDR1 LGHDT, CDR2 YNNKEL (reference sequence). V lost 4 bases and J 8 bases, leaving 9 bases between the germline ends. The CDR3 sequence is CASSLRGDEQFF. In DNA, the CDR3 is TGTGCCAGCAGCCTCAGGGGCGATGAGCAGTTCTTC.

V usage is TRBV19 and J usage is TRBJ1-1; perhaps TRBD1 as D (5 bases). The CDR3 is made up of 12 amino acids. V was cut by 4 bases and J by 7 bases, with 10 bases left in between. The germline gives CDR1 LNHDA, CDR2 SQIVND (reference sequence). CDR3 region: CASSTRVGEAFF. The CDR3 DNA follows: TGTGCCAGTAGTACCAGGGTTGGTGAAGCTTTCTTT.

This chain uses TRBV10-3 with TRBJ2-2, with 9 positions matching TRBD1. V lost 6 bases and J lost 1; bases outside the gene matches: 3. Germline assignment: CDR1 ENHRY and CDR2 SYGVKD. The CDR3 sequence is 15 residues long. CDR3 DNA: TGTGCCATCAGGCTGACAGGGGGGAACACCGGGGAGCTGTTTTTT. Its translation is CAIRLTGGNTGELFF.

This clone was counted only a few times. The chain has TRBV13 and TRBJ1-2; possibly TRBD1 for D (5 bases). This CDR3 has 14 residues. The ends were cut back, 2 bases at V and 5 bases at J, with 12 bases in the middle. The V gene's germline CDR1 is PRHDT and CDR2 FYEKMQ (reference sequence). In nucleotides, the CDR3 is TGTGCCAGCAGCTTATCTTCAGGGAAATATGGCTACACCTTC. This codes for CASSLSSGKYGYTF. The whole variable domain, filled in from reference TRBV13 and TRBJ1-2, reads AAGVIQSPRHLIKEKRETATLKCYPIPRHDTVYWYQQGPGQDPQFLISFYEKMQSDKGSIPDRFSAQQFSDYHSELNMSSLELGDSALYFCASSLSSGKYGYTFGSGTRLTVV.

The chain couples TRBV11-3 to TRBJ2-5, with D tentatively TRBD2 (6 bases). V dropped 5 bases and J dropped 5 bases, with 21 bases sitting between them. The CDR3 has 16 residues. Germline V CDR1 and CDR2: SGHNT, YENEEA. The CDR3 loop is CASSPGGLGGRETQYF. The CDR3 coding sequence is TGTGCCAGCAGCCCAGGAGGGCTAGGAGGGCGGGAGACCCAGTACTTC.

This clone has just one count. This chain joins TRBV29-1 and TRBJ2-7; 9 nucleotides agree with TRBD2. The CDR3 is 13 amino acids. Germline V gene sequence: CDR1 SQVTM, CDR2 ANQGSEA. Trimming at V came to 7 bases and at J to 3 bases, leaving 7 bases not matched to a gene. The CDR3 loop is CSGLSSGGYEQYF. For the CDR3, the DNA is TGCAGCGGACTGAGTAGCGGGGGCTACGAGCAGTACTTC.

The chain couples TRBV7-2 to TRBJ2-5; maybe TRBD2 (6 bases). Germline V gene lookup returns CDR1 SGHTA and CDR2 FQGNSA. The length of the CDR3 is 14 residues. The V end was cut by 5 bases, the J end by 1 base, with 11 bases between. DNA of the CDR3: TGTGCCAGCAGCGAAGGGACTTTCCAAGAGACCCAGTACTTC. Amino acids: CASSEGTFQETQYF.

The chain recombines TRBV7-2 with TRBJ2-7; TRBD2 might be the D (5 bases). Germline assignment: CDR1 SGHTA and CDR2 FQGNSA. Trimming took 6 bases from V and 2 from J, leaving 17 bases between them. The CDR3 is 15 amino acids. The CDR3 bases are TGTGCCAGCAGACCAAGCGGTGCTGCAACCTACGAGCAGTACTTC. Its protein is CASRPSGAATYEQYF.

The genes are TRBV5-1 and TRBJ2-5, with 13 bases identical to TRBD2. The J segment lost 2 bases and the V segment lost 0 bases, leaving 4 bases of the junction unmatched. Germline V gene sequence: CDR1 SGHRS, CDR2 YFSETQ. The CDR3 loop spans 17 amino acids. The CDR3 sequence is CASSLDGLAGVQETQYF. CDR3 nucleotides: TGCGCCAGCAGCTTGGACGGACTAGCGGGGGTTCAAGAGACCCAGTACTTC.

The chain recombines TRBV7-3 with TRBJ2-2; D is uncertain. V dropped 1 base and J dropped 9 bases, with 6 bases sitting between them. The CDR3 length is 12 residues. CDR1 and CDR2 (germline): SGHTA, FQGTGA. CDR3 region: CASSLIPRELFF. CDR3 bases: TGTGCCAGCAGCTTAATTCCCAGGGAGCTGTTTTTT.

There are a few counts of this clone. The chain employs TRBV5-1 and TRBJ2-2; D is possibly TRBD1 (6 bases). The CDR3 contains 13 residues. Germline CDR1 SGHRS, CDR2 YFSETQ. V was cut by 5 bases and J by 3 bases, with 8 bases left in between. CDR3 sequence (DNA): TGCGCCAGCAGGGACAGCCACACCGGGGAGCTGTTTTTT. Protein product: CASRDSHTGELFF.

The rearrangement joins TRBV4-2 to TRBJ2-1; D remains unclear. V was clipped by 3 bases and J by 4 bases, with 4 bases between them. Germline loops: CDR1 LGHNA, CDR2 YNFKEQ. The length of the CDR3 is 12 residues. The CDR3 DNA sequence: TGTGCCAGCAGCCAGGAGTACAATGAGCAGTTCTTC. Its protein product is CASSQEYNEQFF.

The chain has TRBV6-6 and TRBJ1-1; 8 bases fit TRBD1. The CDR3 runs to 16 residues. Trimming removed 5 bases from V and 3 bases from J; junction bases left unmatched: 11. The germline V gene encodes CDR1 MNHNY and CDR2 SVGAGI (reference sequence). The CDR3, as DNA: TGTGCCAGCAGTCAAGACCGGACAGGGAGGGACACTGAAGCTTTCTTT. This translates into CASSQDRTGRDTEAFF.

In this sample, this clone turned up once. The chain uses TRBV5-4 and TRBJ1-2; TRBD1 agrees at 7 bases. The germline V gene has CDR1 SGHNT and CDR2 YYREEE (reference sequence). The CDR3 consists of 14 residues. V shed 4 bases and J 2 bases; nucleotides not matched to a gene: 5. The DNA of the CDR3 is TGTGCCAGCAGCAGGGACAGCTTAAACTATGGCTACACCTTC. This gives the protein CASSRDSLNYGYTF.

The chain carries TRBV6-5 and TRBJ1-2; 7 bases agree with TRBD1. CDR3 length: 14 amino acids. The V and J ends lost 7 bases and 4 bases, in that order; junction bases with no gene match: 9. Germline CDR1 and CDR2: MNHEY and SVGAGI. The CDR3: CASKRQGSGYGYTF. CDR3 sequence (DNA): TGTGCCAGCAAACGACAGGGTTCAGGCTATGGCTACACCTTC.

The V and J genes are TRBV24-1 and TRBJ1-2; 10 nucleotides agree with TRBD1. Germline loops: CDR1 KGHDR, CDR2 SFDVKD. CDR3 length equals 14 residues. With 9 bases clipped from V and 0 bases from J, the junction kept 3 bases outside the gene matches. The CDR3 loop reads CATSGTGANYGYTF. In DNA, the CDR3 is TGTGCCACCTCCGGGACAGGGGCTAACTATGGCTACACCTTC.

This clone was recorded once. The DNA for the CDR3 is TGTGCCAGCAGTTCCAGGGGAAGCAATCAGCCCCAGCATTTT. This sequence encodes CASSSRGSNQPQHF. The V and J genes are TRBV6-5 and TRBJ1-5; possibly TRBD1 for D (6 bases). CDR3 length: 14 residues. V was shortened by 4 bases and J by 1 base, with 8 bases between the two germline ends. Germline V gene lookup returns CDR1 MNHEY and CDR2 SVGAGI.

The chain couples TRBV7-2 to TRBJ2-7, with D perhaps matching TRBD1 (6 bases). Germline V lookup: CDR1 SGHTA, CDR2 FQGNSA. Trimming left V 2 bases short and J 4 bases short, with 15 bases between. CDR3 length: 15 amino acids. The CDR3 region has the DNA TGTGCCAGCAGCTTAACAGGGCCCTTAGGGTACGAGCAGTACTTC. Its translation: CASSLTGPLGYEQYF.